A single T cell receptor beta chain is shown here with its context. Only one count was recorded for this clone. Its antigen is still unknown. No much larger clonotype is one base removed from it; base qualities were not supplied. One collaborating source in Seattle enrolled patients while the patients were actively infected and followed the patients over time throughout the course of disease. Collaborating institutions collected whole blood in K2EDTA tubes following their own protocols. For TCRbeta analysis, collaborators shipped samples in one of three forms: frozen whole blood, isolated PBMCs, or DNA extracted from either of those sample types. The entry originates in a study of blood T cell repertoires in COVID-19 (TCRdb year 2020). Context from the whole study: Samples covering the acute and convalescent phases of COVID-19 were provided by collaborators in the United States, Italy and Spain. The prospective study material was composed of cDNA or gDNA derived from T cells, B-cell-depleted T cells, or PBMCs. The dataset comprised deeply sampled blood TCRbeta repertoires from subjects exposed to, actively infected with, or recovered from COVID-19. The repertoires were released in a freely available public database meant as a resource for research on the immune response to SARS-CoV-2. Samples were obtained from the ongoing ImmuneRACE study (first 160 participants) and from about 1,300 subjects provided by 6 global collaborators. Nearly every sample came with metadata listing a de-identified subject ID, COVID-19 status, age in years and sex. HLA class I and class II types, where available, came from metadata supplied by the sample provider rather than from assay-based typing. The paper as a whole reports these results and caveats: Clinical and demographic metadata were provided uncurated, with the amount varying by source and participant.

From V the trimming removes 3 bases and from J it removes 3 bases, while the gene matches leave 14 bases of the junction unaccounted for. Counted from cysteine to phenylalanine, this CDR3 has 19 amino acids. Only the CDR3 DNA is retained, 57 bases long and in frame from the first base. The CDR1 and CDR2 encoded by the germline V gene are SGHTA and FQGNSA. TCRbeta CDR3 regions were amplified from genomic DNA using the immunoSEQ Assay, a bias-controlled multiplex PCR. Per the authors' processing: Within the assay, amplification of reference gene primers was used to estimate how many nucleated cells each sample contained. To quantify the absolute abundance of each unique TCRbeta CDR3 rearrangement, sequence reads were collapsed and filtered. For each sample, productive Simpson clonality was calculated by taking the square root of Simpson's diversity index across productive rearrangements. Entries here come from immuneACCESS through TCRdb and include only in-frame sequences with V and J called. Some clones fail to appear in such tables; in the studies checked, an unresolved V gene covers under half of the shortfall, and the cause of the remainder is unknown. The DNA was the basis for D and trimming; V, J and clone size are from that table. The sample records 350,000 to 450,000 clones, around 87% of which are singletons. Together, the top ten hold 2% to 2.5% of the sample.

The chain was built from TRBV7-2 and TRBJ2-7; TRBD2 agrees with 13 junctional bases. The specimen sequenced was peripheral blood. This receptor was identified in a woman aged 60 to 75 with COVID-19, enrolled during active disease. At the DNA level, the sequence is TGTGCCAGCAGCTTTGCCTCCGGGACTAGCGGGGTAGCAAACTACGAGCAGTACTTC. It encodes CASSFASGTSGVANYEQYF.